The 29 T cell receptor beta chains below all came from one sample that was sequenced in a study of PD-1 blockade in classical Hodgkin lymphoma. Assay: immunoSEQ multiplex PCR; the TCRdb copy retains only in-frame clones and omits some. The sample lists approximately 79,000 clones, around 90% occurring once. Patients all relapsed after autologous stem cell transplantation, and there was variation in brentuximab vedotin exposure. This sample comprised peripheral blood mononuclear cells (PBMCs), obtained before the second cycle of nivolumab. Every receptor here comes from a human donor with classical Hodgkin lymphoma.

The J gene is TRBJ2-7, the V gene TRBV4-1, with D tentatively TRBD1 (6 bases). The CDR3 consists of 9 residues. Germline assignment: CDR1 MGHRA and CDR2 YSYEKL. The DNA for the CDR3 is TGCGCCAGCAGCCAAGATAGGGGGGTC. Translation: CASSQDRGV.

This chain uses TRBV19 with TRBJ1-2; tentative D call: TRBD1 (6 bases). The V gene's germline CDR1 is LNHDA and CDR2 SQIVND (reference sequence). V was pared by 9 bases and J by 8 bases, with 10 bases between. The CDR3 has 10 amino acids. CDR3 coding DNA: TGTGCCAGCACAGGGTCCGGCTACACCTTC. It specifies CASTGSGYTF.

The V call is TRBV6-1, the J call TRBJ1-2; D gene uncertain. Germline V gene lookup returns CDR1 MNHNS and CDR2 SASEGT. Deletions cut 2 bases from V and 5 bases from J, with 6 bases between. The length of the CDR3 is 12 residues. The CDR3 DNA follows: TGTGCCAGCAGTGAATCGGTATATGGCTACACCTTC. Translating gives CASSESVYGYTF.

This chain joins TRBV7-2 and TRBJ2-5, with D unclear. Germline V lookup: CDR1 SGHTA, CDR2 FQGNSA. The CDR3 runs to 13 residues. Trimming stripped 1 base from V and 0 bases from J, with 3 bases between. In nucleotides, the CDR3 is TGTGCCAGCAGCTTAGTTTACCAAGAGACCCAGTACTTC. Translating it yields CASSLVYQETQYF.

The chain couples TRBV7-9 to TRBJ2-7; tentatively, D is TRBD1 (7 bases). The CDR3 has 15 residues. From germline, CDR1 is SEHNR and CDR2 FQNEAQ (reference sequence). Trimming took off 3 bases at V and 3 bases at J, with 15 bases between the two ends. The CDR3 DNA sequence: TGTGCCAGCAGCTTTTACAGGGGACTTTACTACGAGCAGTACTTC. It specifies CASSFYRGLYYEQYF.

The chain uses TRBV2 and TRBJ1-2; possible D gene TRBD1, 5 bases. This CDR3 has 15 residues. The germline V gene has CDR1 SNHLY and CDR2 FYNNEI. The V end was cut by 5 bases, the J end by 4 bases, with 17 bases between. As DNA, the CDR3 is TGTGCCAGCAGTCCCGACAGTTTCGATTCCTATGGCTACACCTTC. It is translated as CASSPDSFDSYGYTF.

The chain combines TRBV28 with TRBJ1-2; D is undetermined. The germline V gene encodes CDR1 MDHEN and CDR2 SYDVKM. The CDR3 length is 13 residues. V gave up 2 bases and J gave up 7 bases, with 11 bases separating them. The chain's CDR3 is CASSLIREGGYTF. The DNA of the CDR3 is TGTGCCAGCAGTTTAATTCGGGAAGGTGGCTACACCTTC.

This CDR3 reads CASSHRDGSYEQYF. In nucleotides, the CDR3 is TGTGCCAGCAGCCATAGGGACGGCTCCTACGAGCAGTACTTC. The V call is TRBV7-9, the J call TRBJ2-7, with D possibly called TRBD1 or TRBD2 (5 bases each). The CDR3 extends over 14 amino acids. Germline lookup yields CDR1 SEHNR and CDR2 FQNEAQ (reference sequence). The V end lost 5 bases, the J end lost 0 bases, and 11 bases lay between the germline ends.

The rearrangement joins TRBV13 to TRBJ2-1; 10 bases match TRBD2. The CDR3 covers 13 residues. Unmatched junction bases numbered 4, after V lost 5 bases and J lost 9 bases. In germline, CDR1 is PRHDT, CDR2 FYEKMQ (reference sequence). The CDR3 here is CASSPSGSVEQFF. CDR3 sequence (DNA): TGTGCCAGCAGCCCTAGCGGGAGTGTTGAGCAGTTCTTC.

This chain uses TRBV27 with TRBJ2-1; TRBD2 aligns across 9 bases. J lost 7 bases, V lost 10 bases, and 11 bases had no gene match. The V gene's germline CDR1 is MNHEY and CDR2 SMNVEV (reference sequence). The CDR3 runs to 14 residues. The CDR3 reads CATHGAGGSNEQFF. In nucleotides, the CDR3 is TGTGCCACCCACGGAGCGGGAGGTAGTAATGAGCAGTTCTTC.

V gene TRBV30 combines with J gene TRBJ2-1; 7 nucleotides agree with TRBD2. The CDR3 runs 12 residues. V trimming: 2 bases; J trimming: 8 bases; junction bases outside the gene matches: 3. The germline gives CDR1 GTSNPN, CDR2 SVGIG (reference sequence). CDR3 region: CAWSILADEQFF. The CDR3 DNA reads TGTGCCTGGAGTATTCTAGCGGATGAGCAGTTCTTC.

This chain uses TRBV2 with TRBJ2-3; 12 bases are a match to TRBD2. This CDR3 is built from 16 residues. The junction had 7 bases not matched to a gene; V was cut back by 9 bases and J by 0 bases. CDR1 is SNHLY and CDR2 is FYNNEI in the germline V gene. The CDR3 DNA reads as TGTGCCAGTCCGCCGGGACTAGCGGGTAGCACAGATACGCAGTATTTT. This translates into CASPPGLAGSTDTQYF.

V usage is TRBV6-1 and J usage is TRBJ2-1; D gene unclear. The CDR3 sequence is 16 residues long. Trimming stripped 0 bases from V and 1 base from J, with 10 bases between. Germline V CDR1 and CDR2: MNHNS, SASEGT. CDR3 region: CASSEAFGESYNEQFF. The DNA for the CDR3 is TGTGCCAGCAGTGAAGCTTTTGGCGAATCCTACAATGAGCAGTTCTTC.

The chain is built from TRBV28 and TRBJ1-5; tentative D call: TRBD1 (6 bases). The ends were cut back, 6 bases at V and 5 bases at J, with 17 bases in the middle. Germline V CDR1 and CDR2: MDHEN, SYDVKM. This CDR3 has 15 residues. CDR3 nucleotides: TGTGCCAGCAGACCACCTACAGGGTTTTATCAGCCCCAGCATTTT. The encoded protein is CASRPPTGFYQPQHF.

This clone was seen more than once but under ten times. The chain carries TRBV18 and TRBJ2-2, with 9 nucleotides matching TRBD2. The length of the CDR3 is 20 residues. The germline gives CDR1 KGHSH, CDR2 LQKENI. V was clipped by 2 bases and J by 1 base; unmatched bases: 14. CDR3 DNA sequence: TGTGCCAGCTCACCATCCTGGGGTAGCGGGAGTGACTGGAACACCGGGGAGCTGTTTTTT. This encodes CASSPSWGSGSDWNTGELFF.

The chain recombines TRBV19 with TRBJ2-7, with TRBD1 matching over 11 bases. The CDR3 consists of 15 residues. Per the germline V gene, CDR1 is LNHDA and CDR2 is SQIVND (reference sequence). V trimming: 3 bases; J trimming: 4 bases; junction bases outside the gene matches: 5. The CDR3 reads CASSIPGQGVYEQYF. In nucleotides, the CDR3 is TGTGCCAGTAGTATTCCGGGACAGGGGGTATACGAGCAGTACTTC. Together with reference TRBV19 and TRBJ2-7, the CDR3 gives the full variable domain: DGGITQSPKYLFRKEGQNVTLSCEQNLNHDAMYWYRQDPGQGLRLIYYSQIVNDFQKGDIAEGYSVSREKKESFPLTVTSAQKNPTAFYLCASSIPGQGVYEQYFGPGTRLTVT.

The V and J genes are TRBV5-4 and TRBJ2-6; a weak D match, TRBD1 (6 bases). The ends were cut back, 0 bases at V and 5 bases at J, with 18 bases in the middle. This CDR3 is built from 18 residues. Germline V gene sequence: CDR1 SGHNT, CDR2 YYREEE (reference sequence). In DNA form, the CDR3 reads TGTGCCAGCAGCTTGGAGTCGGCAGGGGCGAGCTGGGCCAACGTCCTGACTTTC. This encodes CASSLESAGASWANVLTF. Complete variable domain (other parts from reference TRBV5-4 and TRBJ2-6): ETGVTQSPTHLIKTRGQQVTLRCSSQSGHNTVSWYQQALGQGPQFIFQYYREEENGRGNFPPRFSGLQFPNYSSELNVNALELDDSALYLCASSLESAGASWANVLTFGAGSRLTVL.

V gene TRBV6-6 combines with J gene TRBJ2-1; TRBD1 might be the D (6 bases). The CDR3 spans 16 residues. V was cut by 8 bases and J by 4 bases, with 21 bases left in between. Germline V lookup: CDR1 MNHNY, CDR2 SVGAGI (reference sequence). The CDR3 loop reads CASQGSNPVIYNEQFF. CDR3 in DNA: TGTGCCAGCCAGGGGTCAAACCCTGTTATTTACAATGAGCAGTTCTTC.

A remark on this clone: The junction shows a germline mismatch at one end, possibly a read error. The chain joins TRBV30 to TRBJ2-7; D gene unclear. CDR1 is GTSNPN and CDR2 is SVGIG in the germline V gene (reference sequence). This CDR3 spans 11 amino acids. CDR3 sequence: CAWSVRGHPSF. The CDR3 DNA sequence: TGTGCCTGGAGTGTACGAGGTCACCCGTCCTTC.

The chain combines TRBV7-9 with TRBJ2-2, with D perhaps TRBD1 (6 bases). The CDR3 has 17 amino acids. The V end was cut by 1 base, the J end by 2 bases, with 14 bases between. CDR1 is SEHNR and CDR2 is FQNEAQ in the germline V gene (reference sequence). The CDR3 DNA reads TGTGCCAGCAGCTTAGGTGTGGGGACATTCAACACCGGGGAGCTGTTTTTT. Its translation: CASSLGVGTFNTGELFF.

The rearrangement links TRBV28 to TRBJ1-1, with D uncertain. Germline V gives CDR1 MDHEN, CDR2 SYDVKM. CDR3 size: 13 residues. With 11 bases removed from V and 0 bases from J, the gap between germline ends came to 13 bases. The CDR3 DNA reads TGTGCCCTTGCCTCACTGGTGAACACTGAAGCTTTCTTT. Encoded protein: CALASLVNTEAFF.

The chain recombines TRBV11-2 with TRBJ2-5; possibly TRBD1 for D (6 bases). The CDR3 contains 16 residues. Germline CDR1 is SGHAT and CDR2 is FQNNGV. Trimming took 5 bases from V and 5 from J, leaving 21 bases between them. The CDR3 here is CASSQTGMWDKETQYF. DNA of the CDR3: TGTGCCAGCAGCCAGACAGGCATGTGGGACAAGGAGACCCAGTACTTC.

V is TRBV7-9 and J is TRBJ2-7; 8 bases fit TRBD1. The germline CDR1 and CDR2 sequences are SEHNR and FQNEAQ (reference sequence). The CDR3 spans 14 residues. The junction had 3 bases not matched to a gene; V was cut back by 3 bases and J by 2 bases. The DNA of the CDR3 is TGTGCCAGCAGCTTCCGGGACAGGCCCTACGAGCAGTACTTC. Protein product: CASSFRDRPYEQYF. Full variable domain (rest looked up from reference TRBV7-9 and TRBJ2-7): DTGVSQNPRHKITKRGQNVTFRCDPISEHNRLYWYRQTLGQGPEFLTYFQNEAQLEKSRLLSDRFSAERPKGSFSTLEIQRTEQGDSAMYLCASSFRDRPYEQYFGPGTRLTVT.

The rearrangement joins TRBV4-1 to TRBJ1-5; D is uncertain. This CDR3 is 13 amino acids long. Germline CDR1 and CDR2: MGHRA and YSYEKL. V lost 0 bases and J lost 5, with 5 bases in between. As DNA, the CDR3 is TGCGCCAGCAGCCAAGAAGGGCATCAGCCCCAGCATTTT. Its translation is CASSQEGHQPQHF.

CDR3 sequence: CASIIGQGRGGELFF. CDR3 sequence (DNA): TGTGCCAGCATCATTGGACAGGGGAGAGGAGGGGAGCTGTTTTTT. The chain combines TRBV28 with TRBJ2-2, with 9 positions matching TRBD1. Germline V gives CDR1 MDHEN, CDR2 SYDVKM. With V trimmed by 7 bases and J by 8 bases, 11 bases remained unmatched. The CDR3 is 15 residues long. Full variable domain (missing parts from reference TRBV28 and TRBJ2-2): DVKVTQSSRYLVKRTGEKVFLECVQDMDHENMFWYRQDPGLGLRLIYFSYDVKMKEKGDIPEGYSVSREKKERFSLILESASTNQTSMYLCASIIGQGRGGELFFGEGSRLTVL.

This clone was recorded only once. The chain joins TRBV29-1 to TRBJ2-7; D remains unclear. Deletions cut 5 bases from V and 0 bases from J, with 14 bases between. The CDR3 covers 14 residues. The germline V gene has CDR1 SQVTM and CDR2 ANQGSEA. The CDR3 region has the DNA TGCAGCGTTAGCCCACCGGGCAGCTCCTACGAGCAGTACTTC. Protein: CSVSPPGSSYEQYF.

This sequence joins TRBV30 and TRBJ2-7; no reliable D call. This CDR3 region has 14 residues. The germline CDR1 and CDR2 sequences are GTSNPN and SVGIG (reference sequence). Trimming removed 5 bases at V and 2 bases at J, with 16 bases between. The CDR3 sequence: CAWVFKGRPYEQYF. CDR3 nucleotides: TGTGCCTGGGTATTTAAGGGTCGCCCCTACGAGCAGTACTTC.

This clone has just one count. Relative to the germline gene, one junction end is altered; a read error may explain this. The rearrangement uses TRBV7-7 and TRBJ2-1, with D unresolved. CDR1 SSHAT and CDR2 FNYEAQ come from the germline V gene (reference sequence). The CDR3 extends over 15 amino acids. The CDR3 nucleotides are TGTGCTAGCAGCTTAGGGCTCCTAGTAAACAATGAGCAGTTCTTC. Translated: CASSLGLLVNNEQFF.

This rearrangement joins TRBV5-4 to TRBJ2-2, with no clear D. This CDR3 has 13 residues. Germline V CDR1 and CDR2: SGHNT, YYREEE (reference sequence). The ends were cut back, 0 bases at V and 6 bases at J, with 6 bases in the middle. The CDR3 DNA reads TGTGCCAGCAGCTTGGTCGGTCCCGGGGAGCTGTTTTTT. Translation gives CASSLVGPGELFF.